This entry lists 23 T cell receptor beta chains sequenced from one sample in a study of persistence of HIV-infected CD4 T cells. Their cognate antigens are unknown. Lysates of CMV-infected fibroblasts at 10 ug/mL stimulated these cells. Memory cells lacking CD40L and CD69 with high CD45RO were sorted. Sequencing used immunoSEQ version 4 in survey mode. Clones were sequenced by immunoSEQ multiplex PCR, and TCRdb holds only the in-frame ones, with some missing. This table holds approximately 31,000 clones, roughly 82% found once. The sequenced sample was CD4+ T cells sorted from PBMCs after approximately 19-hour stimulation, obtained from a patient who received antiretroviral therapy. These receptors all come from an adult man with HIV who was CMV-seropositive.

The CDR3 spells CASSGAGPAGYTF. The DNA of the CDR3 is TGTGCCAGCAGCGGCGCCGGGCCAGCCGGCTACACCTTC. The chain recombines TRBV3-1 (or the pseudogene TRBV3-2) with TRBJ1-2; D remains ambiguous. Germline CDR1 LGHDT, CDR2 YNNKEL (reference sequence). Trimming cost V 5 bases and J 8 bases, with 15 bases left between them. The CDR3 runs 13 residues.

The chain carries TRBV5-4 and TRBJ2-1, with 8 positions matching TRBD1. The length of the CDR3 is 12 residues. Germline CDR1 reads SGHNT; CDR2 reads YYREEE (reference sequence). Trimming at V came to 4 bases and at J to 11 bases, leaving 5 bases not matched to a gene. As DNA, the CDR3 is TGTGCCAGCAGCCATGACAGGGGTCAGCAGTTCTTC. It yields the protein CASSHDRGQQFF.

V gene TRBV5-1 combines with J gene TRBJ1-1, with TRBD1 identical over 8 bases. The CDR3 length is 13 residues. Germline CDR1 and CDR2: SGHRS and YFSETQ. With V trimmed by 5 bases and J by 3 bases, 3 bases remained unmatched. The CDR3 nucleotides are TGCGCCAGCAGTCAGACAGGGGACACTGAAGCTTTCTTT. Translated: CASSQTGDTEAFF.

The CDR3 is CASSLGWANEKLFF. The CDR3 bases are TGCGCCAGCAGCTTGGGGTGGGCTAATGAAAAACTGTTTTTT. V usage is TRBV5-1 and J usage is TRBJ1-4; the D is unclear. There are 14 residues in the CDR3. The germline V and J ends were trimmed by 0 bases and 3 bases, with 6 bases remaining between them. Looked up from germline, CDR1 is SGHRS and CDR2 is YFSETQ. The whole variable domain, remainder taken from reference TRBV5-1 and TRBJ1-4, is KAGVTQTPRYLIKTRGQQVTLSCSPISGHRSVSWYQQTPGQGLQFLFEYFSETQRNKGNFPGRFSGRQFSNSRSEMNVSTLELGDSALYLCASSLGWANEKLFFGSGTQLSVL.

The rearrangement links TRBV30 to TRBJ1-2; D gene ambiguous. Germline V lookup: CDR1 GTSNPN, CDR2 SVGIG (reference sequence). Trimming took off 3 bases at V and 6 bases at J, with 17 bases between the two ends. The CDR3 totals 14 residues. For the CDR3, the DNA is TGTGCCTGGAGCCCTAAAGGGTGGATAGATGGCTACACCTTC. Translated: CAWSPKGWIDGYTF. The complete variable domain, with remaining parts taken from reference TRBV30 and TRBJ1-2, reads SQTIHQWPATLVQPVGSPLSLECTVEGTSNPNLYWYRQAAGRGLQLLFYSVGIGQISSEVPQNLSASRPQDRQFILSSKKLLLSDSGFYLCAWSPKGWIDGYTFGSGTRLTVV.

This chain links TRBV30 with TRBJ1-1; 7 nucleotides line up with TRBD1. This CDR3 has 13 residues. Per the germline V gene, CDR1 is GTSNPN and CDR2 is SVGIG (reference sequence). Germline trimming cut 0 bases from V and 10 bases from J; bases unmatched to any gene: 8. In nucleotides, the CDR3 is TGTGCCTGGAGTGTAGACAGGGAGCGGGGAGCTTTCTTT. Encoded protein: CAWSVDRERGAFF.

The V gene is TRBV12-3 or TRBV12-4, the J gene TRBJ1-5; D gene unclear. With 5 bases removed from V and 7 bases from J, the gap between germline ends came to 9 bases. The CDR3 runs 12 residues. The DNA of the CDR3 is TGTGCCAGCAGTCCTTTGGGGCAGCCCCAGCATTTT. Residues: CASSPLGQPQHF.

The rearrangement uses TRBV29-1 and TRBJ2-7; 7 bases are shared with TRBD1. The V gene end was trimmed by 5 bases and the J gene end by 0 bases; junction bases not matched to a gene: 7. The germline V gene encodes CDR1 SQVTM and CDR2 ANQGSEA. CDR3 length: 14 residues. The CDR3 nucleotides are TGCAGCGTTCGCCCCCGGGACAGCTCCTACGAGCAGTACTTC. Its protein is CSVRPRDSSYEQYF.

The chain links TRBV5-4 to TRBJ1-3, with TRBD1 matching 7 bases. The CDR3 runs to 15 residues. Per germline, CDR1 SGHNT and CDR2 YYREEE (reference sequence). Trimming took 5 bases from V and 3 from J; bases not matched to a gene: 8. CDR3 in amino acids: CASRLQGSGGNTIYF. In DNA, the CDR3 is TGTGCCAGCAGATTACAGGGGAGTGGTGGAAACACCATATATTTT.

This chain connects TRBV3-1 (or the pseudogene TRBV3-2) to TRBJ2-5; 10 positions agree with TRBD1. Germline CDR1 and CDR2: LGHDT and YNNKEL (reference sequence). The CDR3 is 14 residues long. After removal of 2 bases from V and 5 bases from J, the junction contained 2 bases not matched to a gene. The CDR3: CASSQRQGAETQYF. CDR3 nucleotides: TGTGCCAGCAGCCAAAGACAGGGGGCTGAGACCCAGTACTTC.

This clone was counted once. The CDR3, as DNA: TGTGCCAGCAGACTTGACAGGGGAGGTGGCTACACCTTC. Translating it yields CASRLDRGGGYTF. The V and J genes are TRBV6-5 and TRBJ1-2, with 8 bases fitting TRBD1. Germline assignment: CDR1 MNHEY and CDR2 SVGAGI. The CDR3 is 13 residues long. Trimming removed 6 bases from V and 7 bases from J; junction bases left unmatched: 7.

The rearrangement links TRBV15 to TRBJ2-7; D possibly corresponds to TRBD2 (7 bases). This CDR3 is 15 amino acids long. V lost 0 bases, J lost 5 bases, and 14 bases lay in between. Germline V gene data show CDR1 as LNHNV and CDR2 as YYDKDF (reference sequence). The CDR3 nucleotides are TGTGCCACCAGCAGAGATCAGGGGAGGGAGCACGAGCAGTACTTC. Encoded protein: CATSRDQGREHEQYF.

For the CDR3, the DNA is TGCGCCAGCAGTGAGTCGGGAATTGGCAGATCAGGCTACACCTTC. This translates into CASSESGIGRSGYTF. The V and J genes are TRBV10-2 and TRBJ1-2; D uncertain. Per the germline V gene, CDR1 is WSHSY and CDR2 is SAAADI. Between the trimmed V and J ends, which lost 0 bases and 8 bases, there was a span of 16 bases. The length of the CDR3 is 15 residues.

V gene TRBV5-4 combines with J gene TRBJ1-1; possible D gene TRBD1, 6 bases. This CDR3 is built from 15 residues. Between the trimmed V and J ends, which lost 4 bases and 0 bases, there was a span of 13 bases. The germline V gene has CDR1 SGHNT and CDR2 YYREEE (reference sequence). The CDR3 coding sequence is TGTGCCAGCAGCCCGCCGCAGGGGATGAACACTGAAGCTTTCTTT. Its protein is CASSPPQGMNTEAFF.

Only one count was recorded for this clone. The rearrangement joins TRBV18 to TRBJ2-7; TRBD1 or TRBD2 may be the D gene (5 bases each). The CDR3 is 13 amino acids. CDR1 is KGHSH, CDR2 LQKENI, per germline. V lost 5 bases to trimming and J lost 6 bases, with 14 bases between them. Written as DNA, the CDR3 is TGTGCCAGCTCAACTGGGACCACCGGCGAGCAGTACTTC. Its translation is CASSTGTTGEQYF.

The chain couples TRBV27 to TRBJ2-7; 7 bases are a match to TRBD2. CDR1 is MNHEY and CDR2 is SMNVEV in the germline V gene (reference sequence). This CDR3 contains 13 residues. The trim removed 3 bases at V and 7 bases at J, leaving 6 bases unmatched. The CDR3 region is CASSLSTGREQYF. The CDR3 nucleotides read TGTGCCAGCAGTTTGTCTACCGGGAGGGAGCAGTACTTC.

The chain couples TRBV28 to TRBJ1-5; tentatively, D is TRBD1 (5 bases). V lost 2 bases to trimming and J lost 2 bases, with 7 bases between them. The CDR3 is made up of 14 amino acids. CDR1 is MDHEN and CDR2 is SYDVKM in the germline V gene. The DNA for the CDR3 is TGTGCCAGCAGTTTACTACAGGGCAATCAGCCCCAGCATTTT. Its protein is CASSLLQGNQPQHF. Supplemented by reference TRBV28 and TRBJ1-5, the full variable domain reads DVKVTQSSRYLVKRTGEKVFLECVQDMDHENMFWYRQDPGLGLRLIYFSYDVKMKEKGDIPEGYSVSREKKERFSLILESASTNQTSMYLCASSLLQGNQPQHFGDGTRLSIL.

This chain uses TRBV20-1 with TRBJ2-3; D gene unclear. Trimming removed 3 bases from V and 4 bases from J, with 5 bases in between. The CDR3 is 11 amino acids. The germline V gene encodes CDR1 DFQATT and CDR2 SNEGSKA (reference sequence). CDR3 loop: CSARFPDTQYF. In nucleotides, the CDR3 is TGCAGTGCTAGGTTCCCAGATACGCAGTATTTT.

The gene calls are TRBV29-1 and TRBJ1-3; a weak D match, TRBD1 (6 bases). Germline V lookup: CDR1 SQVTM, CDR2 ANQGSEA. Deletions cut 7 bases from V and 0 bases from J, with 10 bases between. The CDR3 consists of 13 residues. The CDR3 DNA is TGCAGCGCCCGGGACAACTCTGGAAACACCATATATTTT. Protein product: CSARDNSGNTIYF.

The rearrangement joins TRBV4-2 to TRBJ2-1; D is perhaps TRBD1 or TRBD2 (5 bases each). The CDR3 length is 14 residues. Germline loops: CDR1 LGHNA, CDR2 YNFKEQ. Deletions cut 4 bases from V and 12 bases from J, with 19 bases between. The CDR3, as DNA: TGTGCCAGCAGCCTTCAGGACTCCTACCAGGGGCAGTTCTTC. Translation gives CASSLQDSYQGQFF.

The J gene is TRBJ2-3, the V gene TRBV6-5; 10 bases are shared with TRBD2. CDR1 is MNHEY, CDR2 SVGAGI, per germline. The length of the CDR3 is 14 residues. The trim removed 7 bases at V and 8 bases at J, leaving 9 bases unmatched. This chain's CDR3 is CASNPAGGRGTQYF. CDR3 nucleotides: TGTGCCAGCAATCCAGCGGGGGGGAGGGGTACGCAGTATTTT.

This chain links TRBV5-4 with TRBJ2-6; either TRBD1 or TRBD2 may fit D (5 bases each). Trimming removed 6 bases at V and 4 bases at J, with 17 bases between. Germline V gives CDR1 SGHNT, CDR2 YYREEE (reference sequence). CDR3 length: 16 residues. The DNA for the CDR3 is TGTGCCAGCACCTTCCTCGTAGGGACCGGGGCCAACGTCCTGACTTTC. It specifies CASTFLVGTGANVLTF.

V is TRBV6-1 and J is TRBJ1-2; D is undetermined. The germline V gene encodes CDR1 MNHNS and CDR2 SASEGT. V was cut by 1 base and J by 5 bases, with 17 bases left in between. There are 16 residues in the CDR3. For the CDR3, the DNA is TGTGCCAGCAGTGAAGATCTGATAGCGGCCATTTATGGCTACACCTTC. As protein: CASSEDLIAAIYGYTF.